This T cell receptor beta chain was observed in a study of shared clonotypes between healthy human individuals. Sequencing was at deep level. Sequencing used immunoSEQ multiplex PCR; TCRdb keeps in-frame clones, though not all of them. The sample has around 690,000 clones, about 90% seen once. Findings and caveats of the study: Few donors limited the genetic and exposure-history diversity represented.

To note about this clone: The antigen remains undetermined.

The CDR3 consists of 15 residues. The germline CDR1 and CDR2 sequences are SQVTM and ANQGSEA. The junction had 9 bases not matched to a gene; V was cut back by 6 bases and J by 3 bases. This chain links TRBV29-1 with TRBJ2-7; 12 bases match TRBD2. The material sequenced was memory CD8+ T cells from PBMCs. Documented subset: CD45RO+ cells pooled with CCR7-negative TemRA cells. This sequence originates from a man between 18 and 29 years old in good health. Some clones in this sample may be carry-over from other donors' samples. CDR3 in DNA: TGCAGCGTGGCCCCGGGACTAGCGGGCTACTACGAGCAGTACTTC. It specifies CSVAPGLAGYYEQYF.